This is a list of T cell receptor beta chains from one sample in a study of shared clonotypes between healthy human individuals. Assay used: immunoSEQ multiplex PCR; TCRdb lists only in-frame clones, some missing. The table lists about 2 million clones, about 95% of them singletons. Sequencing used naive CD8+ T cells sorted from blood. The source is a man between 18 and 29 years old in good health. CDR3s include the opening cysteine and the closing phenylalanine or tryptophan. A D gene is named only where the DNA matches it firmly.

D,V,J,CDR3
TRBD1,TRBV19,TRBJ2-7,CASSTPGQPSYEQYF
NA,TRBV6-5,TRBJ2-1,CASKRTASYNEQFF
TRBD2,TRBV19,TRBJ2-7,CASSMGAGSSYEQYF
NA,TRBV4-3,TRBJ1-4,CASSLLLAGTGQSEAGEKLFF
TRBD2,TRBV27,TRBJ2-7,CASSSLLAGAHEQYF
TRBD2,TRBV11-2,TRBJ2-5,CASSYGGRPQETQYF
TRBD1,TRBV29-1,TRBJ2-2,CSGLTGVTGELFF
TRBD2,TRBV5-4,TRBJ2-7,CASSSGTSYEQYF
NA,TRBV27,TRBJ1-1,CASSLLPERGTEAFF
TRBD1,TRBV28,TRBJ2-3,CASSFDPGQGFDTQYF
NA,TRBV6-5,TRBJ2-1,CASSYQSIGMNEQFF
NA,TRBV27,TRBJ2-7,CASSLFQGSYEQYF
NA,TRBV6-1,TRBJ2-2,CASSDDHRDVGELFF
NA,TRBV2,TRBJ2-3,CASSEEGALTDTQYF
TRBD1,TRBV27,TRBJ2-1,CASSLSAGQVYNEQFF
NA,TRBV5-6,TRBJ1-1,CASSLAVLGTEAFF
NA,TRBV6-5,TRBJ2-7,CASSYSIESSYEQYF
NA,TRBV5-6,TRBJ2-1,CASSFESGTEQFF
NA,TRBV9,TRBJ2-3,CASSVASGTGGTDTQYF
NA,TRBV9,TRBJ1-6,CASSVGPGLGNSPLHF
NA,TRBV27,TRBJ2-3,CASSLSFGDTQYF
NA,TRBV7-9,TRBJ1-1,CASSSVLNTEAFF
NA,TRBV7-8,TRBJ1-3,CASSLGTPRGGNTIYF
TRBD2,TRBV7-3,TRBJ2-3,CASSPGLAGGTDTQYF
NA,TRBV7-9,TRBJ2-7,CASSPPQAHEQYF
NA,TRBV7-9,TRBJ2-7,CASSFGLTPYEQYF
NA,TRBV6-1,TRBJ2-1,CASSEYASGSYNEQFF
NA,TRBV29-1,TRBJ2-1,CSGSTWDYNEQFF
NA,TRBV19,TRBJ1-5,CASSFGFGNQPQHF
TRBD1,TRBV6-5,TRBJ2-7,CASSTDRVGHEQYF
TRBD1,TRBV27,TRBJ2-7,CASRGQGAYEQYF
NA,TRBV28,TRBJ2-7,CASSSPQGWRTEQYF
TRBD2,TRBV30,TRBJ2-7,CAWSSILAGGRLPPNEQYF
NA,TRBV7-9,TRBJ1-3,CASSLPRDTIYF
NA,TRBV28,TRBJ2-7,CASSLNIEGQDVVYEQYF
NA,TRBV9,TRBJ2-7,CASSVESDSYYEQYF
TRBD1,TRBV11-2,TRBJ2-7,CASSFGTGPYEQYF
NA,TRBV19,TRBJ1-1,CASSMGEGWTEAFF
TRBD1,TRBV2,TRBJ1-1,CASKSPDRGVSTEAFF
NA,TRBV5-4,TRBJ2-1,CASSFETGMREQFF
TRBD2,TRBV4-1,TRBJ2-7,CASSQESSGRSYEQYF
NA,TRBV11-2,TRBJ1-1,CASSLVVEGEAFF
NA,TRBV28,TRBJ1-2,CASSHSKTYGYTF
NA,TRBV6-5,TRBJ2-7,CASSYLDRDYEQYF
TRBD2,TRBV2,TRBJ2-7,CAARDTGTSQRSSYEQYF
NA,TRBV5-1,TRBJ1-1,CASTDAGPTEAFF
TRBD2,TRBV18,TRBJ2-1,CASSPRTSGSYNEQFF
NA,TRBV6-1,TRBJ2-2,CASSEVQNTGELFF
TRBD1,TRBV19,TRBJ1-5,CASTLDRDANQPQHF
NA,TRBV6-5,TRBJ1-3,CASGTAGNTIYF